This TCR beta chain emerged from a study of T-cell reconstitution after alpha-beta-depleted transplantation in children. General study results and limits: Where alpha-beta T cells came from about two months after transplant was reportedly several hundred expanded graft clones. Newly generated T cells supplied most T-cell counts and diversity one year post-transplant.

A library of TCRbeta sequences, prepared with unique molecular identifiers, was generated. TCRdb used MiXCR to reprocess the PCR reads, holding one entry per CDR3 protein. The sample contains hundreds of thousands of distinct CDR3 sequences, over 9% of which appear only once. A remark on this clonotype: Antigen specificity is unknown.

The CDR3 runs 16 residues. Between the trimmed V and J ends, which lost 1 base and 1 base, there was a span of 13 bases. CDR1 is SGHDN, CDR2 FVKESK, per germline. This clonotype originated in a boy less than two years old with acute myeloid leukemia, due to receive a stem cell transplant. Specimen: PBMCs, collected before TCRalphabeta/CD19-depleted stem cell transplant. The V gene is TRBV14, the J gene TRBJ1-2; D might be TRBD1 (5 bases). CDR3 DNA: TGTGCCAGCAGCCAAGGGGGACGGACTTTTAACTATGGCTACACCTTC. Amino acid sequence: CASSQGGRTFNYGYTF. Variable domain in full (rest from reference TRBV14 and TRBJ1-2): EAGVTQFPSHSVIEKGQTVTLRCDPISGHDNLYWYRRVMGKEIKFLLHFVKESKQDESGMPNNRFLAERTGGTYSTLKVQPAELEDSGVYFCASSQGGRTFNYGYTFGSGTRLTVV.